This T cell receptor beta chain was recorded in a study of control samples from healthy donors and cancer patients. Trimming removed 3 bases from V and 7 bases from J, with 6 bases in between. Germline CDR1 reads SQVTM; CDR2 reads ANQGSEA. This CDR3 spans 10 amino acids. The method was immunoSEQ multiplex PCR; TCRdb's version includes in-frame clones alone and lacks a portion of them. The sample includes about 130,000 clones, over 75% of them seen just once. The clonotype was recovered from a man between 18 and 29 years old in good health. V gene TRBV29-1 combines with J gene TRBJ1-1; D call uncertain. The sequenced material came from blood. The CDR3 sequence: CSVDTDEAFF. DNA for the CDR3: TGCAGCGTTGATACAGATGAAGCTTTCTTT.